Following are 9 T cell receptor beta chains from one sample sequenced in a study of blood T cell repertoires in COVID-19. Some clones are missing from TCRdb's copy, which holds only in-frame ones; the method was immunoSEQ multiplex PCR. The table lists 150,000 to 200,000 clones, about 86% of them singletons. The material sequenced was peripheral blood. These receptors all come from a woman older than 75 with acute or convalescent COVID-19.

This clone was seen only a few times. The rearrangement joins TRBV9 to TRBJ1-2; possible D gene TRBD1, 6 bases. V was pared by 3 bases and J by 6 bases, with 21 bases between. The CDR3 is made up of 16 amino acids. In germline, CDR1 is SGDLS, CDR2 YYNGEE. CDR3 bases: TGTGCCAGCAGCGGGTCCACAGGGAAGGGAAAGAATGGCTACACCTTC. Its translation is CASSGSTGKGKNGYTF.

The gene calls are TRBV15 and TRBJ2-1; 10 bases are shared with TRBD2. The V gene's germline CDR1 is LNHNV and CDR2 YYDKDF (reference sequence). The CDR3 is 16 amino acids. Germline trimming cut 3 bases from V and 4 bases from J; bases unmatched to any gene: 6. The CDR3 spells CATSRELAGPYNEQFF. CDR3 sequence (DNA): TGTGCCACCAGCAGGGAACTAGCGGGACCTTACAATGAGCAGTTCTTC.

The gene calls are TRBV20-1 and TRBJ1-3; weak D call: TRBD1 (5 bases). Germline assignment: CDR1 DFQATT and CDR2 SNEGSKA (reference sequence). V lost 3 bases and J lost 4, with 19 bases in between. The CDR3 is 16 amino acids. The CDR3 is CSASPAALGVGNTIYF. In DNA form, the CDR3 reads TGCAGTGCTAGTCCCGCCGCCTTAGGGGTCGGAAACACCATATATTTT.

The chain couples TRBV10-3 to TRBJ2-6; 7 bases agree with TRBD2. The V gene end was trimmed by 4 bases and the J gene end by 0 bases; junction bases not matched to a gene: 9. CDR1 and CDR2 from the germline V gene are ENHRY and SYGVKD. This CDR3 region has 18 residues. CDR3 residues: CAISVGEGRSSGANVLTF. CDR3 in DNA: TGTGCCATCAGTGTCGGGGAGGGACGTTCCTCTGGGGCCAACGTCCTGACTTTC.

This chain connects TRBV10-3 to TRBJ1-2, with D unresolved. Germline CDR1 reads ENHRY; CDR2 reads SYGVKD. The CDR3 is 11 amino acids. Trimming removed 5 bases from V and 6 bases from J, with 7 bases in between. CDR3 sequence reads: CAISSSDGYTF. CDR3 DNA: TGTGCCATCAGTAGCTCGGATGGCTACACCTTC.

The CDR3 is CASSDRGGYGYTF. CDR3 sequence (DNA): TGTGCCAGCAGCGACAGGGGGGGCTATGGCTACACCTTC. V and J are TRBV5-8 and TRBJ1-2, with 9 bases that match TRBD1. This CDR3 has 13 residues. The germline gives CDR1 SGHTS, CDR2 YDEGEE. J gave up 4 bases and V 4 bases, and 2 bases lay outside the gene matches.

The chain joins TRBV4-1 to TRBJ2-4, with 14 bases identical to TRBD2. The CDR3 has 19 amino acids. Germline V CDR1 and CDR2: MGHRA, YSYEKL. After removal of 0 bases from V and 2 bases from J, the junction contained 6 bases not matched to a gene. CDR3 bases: TGCGCCAGCAGCCAAGATAGGGGGACTAGCGGGAGAACCAAAAACATTCAGTACTTC. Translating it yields CASSQDRGTSGRTKNIQYF.

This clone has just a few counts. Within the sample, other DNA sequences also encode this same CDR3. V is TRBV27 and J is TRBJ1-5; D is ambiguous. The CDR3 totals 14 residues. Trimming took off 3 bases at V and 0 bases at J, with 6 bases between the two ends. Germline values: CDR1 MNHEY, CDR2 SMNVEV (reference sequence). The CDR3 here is CASSLGGSNQPQHF. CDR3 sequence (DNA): TGTGCCAGCAGTTTGGGAGGTAGCAATCAGCCCCAGCATTTT.

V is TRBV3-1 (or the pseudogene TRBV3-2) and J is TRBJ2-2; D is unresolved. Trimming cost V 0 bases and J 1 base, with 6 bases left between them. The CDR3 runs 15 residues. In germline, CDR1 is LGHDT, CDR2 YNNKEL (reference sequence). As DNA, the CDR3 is TGTGCCAGCAGCCAAGAACCGGGGAACACCGGGGAGCTGTTTTTT. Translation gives CASSQEPGNTGELFF.